The 5 T cell receptor beta chains below come from one sample, sequenced in a study of spatial heterogeneity in lung cancer. The sample's time point: sample taken at primary tumor resection. Whole-study results and caveats: The study found that expanded intratumoral alpha and beta TCR counts tracked tumor mutation counts.

Each CDR3 protein gets one entry after TCRdb re-called the 5' RACE reads with MiXCR. Among a few thousand distinct CDR3 sequences listed, 8.3% were seen once. No antigens are known for them. Sequencing used lung tumor tissue, obtained at surgery. Every receptor here comes from a male donor with early-stage non-small cell lung cancer.

This clonotype was counted at least ten times. The chain joins TRBV12-3 or TRBV12-4 to TRBJ2-1, with 9 bases aligning to TRBD2. V lost 2 bases to trimming and J lost 4 bases; unmatched junction nucleotides: 15. The CDR3 has 19 residues. The CDR3 nucleotides read TGTGCCAGCAGTTTATGGGGCTTGCGGGGGGGCCCGAGATACAATGAGCAGTTCTTC. The encoded protein is CASSLWGLRGGPRYNEQFF.

The table lists this clonotype with many counts. DNA of the CDR3: TGCAGTGCTAATGGACAGTTTGGGTGGTTGGAGACCCAGTACTTC. Amino acids: CSANGQFGWLETQYF. The chain couples TRBV20-1 to TRBJ2-5, with D possibly being TRBD1 (6 bases). Trimming cost V 4 bases and J 5 bases, with 20 bases left between them. Germline values: CDR1 DFQATT, CDR2 SNEGSKA (reference sequence). The CDR3 runs to 15 residues.

By sample share, this clonotype is medium-sized. The chain couples TRBV7-9 to TRBJ2-3; 7 nucleotides align to TRBD1. V shed 5 bases, J shed 2 bases, and the junction held 13 bases outside the gene matches. The CDR3 runs to 17 residues. Germline lookup yields CDR1 SEHNR and CDR2 FQNEAQ (reference sequence). The CDR3, as DNA: TGTGCCAGCAGCCCCGGATGGGACAGAGCTTCCACAGATACGCAGTATTTT. Its protein is CASSPGWDRASTDTQYF.

The J gene is TRBJ2-1, the V gene TRBV5-1, with 9 bases fitting TRBD2. The V segment lost 2 bases and the J segment 6 bases; nucleotides outside the gene matches: 3. CDR1 SGHRS and CDR2 YFSETQ come from the germline V gene. The CDR3 extends over 14 amino acids. DNA for the CDR3: TGCGCCAGCAGCTTAGCGGGAGGTACCAATGAGCAGTTCTTC. Its translation is CASSLAGGTNEQFF.

This clonotype was counted at least ten times. This chain uses TRBV5-1 with TRBJ2-5; D unresolved. Trimming cost V 2 bases and J 1 base, with 6 bases left between them. The CDR3 covers 13 residues. Germline V CDR1 and CDR2: SGHRS, YFSETQ. CDR3 DNA sequence: TGCGCCAGCAGCTTCCCCAGCCAAGAGACCCAGTACTTC. This translates into CASSFPSQETQYF.